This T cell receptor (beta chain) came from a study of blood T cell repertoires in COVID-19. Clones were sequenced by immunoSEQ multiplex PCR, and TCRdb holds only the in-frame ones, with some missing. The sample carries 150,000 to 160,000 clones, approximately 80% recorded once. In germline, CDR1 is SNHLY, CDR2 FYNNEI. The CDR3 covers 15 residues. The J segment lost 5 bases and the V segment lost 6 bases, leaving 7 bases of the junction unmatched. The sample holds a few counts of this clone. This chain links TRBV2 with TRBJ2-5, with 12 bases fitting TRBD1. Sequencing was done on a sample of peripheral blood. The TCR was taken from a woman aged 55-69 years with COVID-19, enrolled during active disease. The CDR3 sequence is CASRDRDRGPETQYF. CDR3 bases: TGTGCCAGCAGGGACAGGGACAGGGGGCCGGAGACCCAGTACTTC.